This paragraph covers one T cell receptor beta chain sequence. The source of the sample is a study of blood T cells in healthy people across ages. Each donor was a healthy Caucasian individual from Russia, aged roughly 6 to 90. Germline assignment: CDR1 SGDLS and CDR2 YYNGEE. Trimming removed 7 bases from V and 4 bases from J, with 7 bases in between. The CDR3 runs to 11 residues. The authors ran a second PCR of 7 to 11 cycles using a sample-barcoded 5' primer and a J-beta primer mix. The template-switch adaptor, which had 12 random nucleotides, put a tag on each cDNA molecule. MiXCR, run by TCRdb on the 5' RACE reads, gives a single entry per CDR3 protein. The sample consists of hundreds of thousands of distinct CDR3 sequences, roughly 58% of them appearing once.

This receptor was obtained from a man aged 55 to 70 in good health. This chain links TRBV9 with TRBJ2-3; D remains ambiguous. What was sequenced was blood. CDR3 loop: CASAEADTQYF. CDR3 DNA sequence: TGTGCCAGCGCAGAGGCAGATACGCAGTATTTT. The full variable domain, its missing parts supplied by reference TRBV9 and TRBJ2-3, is DSGVTQTPKHLITATGQRVTLRCSPRSGDLSVYWYQQSLDQGLQFLIQYYNGEERAKGNILERFSAQQFPDLHSELNLSSLELGDSALYFCASAEADTQYFGPGTRLTVL.